Below are 23 T cell receptor beta chains sequenced from a single sample in a study of CD8 T cells in Susac syndrome. Random hexamers served to reverse transcribe roughly 0.45 to 1 ug RNA. TCRdb reprocessed the immunoSEQ multiplex PCR reads with MiXCR, giving one entry per CDR3 protein. The table shows about 150,000 distinct CDR3 sequences, with about 94% occurring only once. The sequenced material came from CD8+ T cells from PBMCs. These receptors were obtained from a human donor with multiple sclerosis.

The CDR3 sequence is CATSRSGTGDVDEQFF. The CDR3 DNA reads TGTGCCACCAGCAGATCCGGGACAGGGGATGTCGATGAGCAGTTCTTC. The rearrangement joins TRBV15 to TRBJ2-1; 10 bases agree with TRBD1. Germline loops: CDR1 LNHNV, CDR2 YYDKDF (reference sequence). This CDR3 region has 16 residues. V lost 2 bases and J lost 8; bases outside the gene matches: 9.

V usage is TRBV30 and J usage is TRBJ1-2, with unresolved D. Germline V gene lookup returns CDR1 GTSNPN and CDR2 SVGIG (reference sequence). CDR3 length equals 15 residues. V lost 0 bases, J lost 0 bases, and 11 bases lay in between. The CDR3 spells CAWSVLAYPNYGYTF. The CDR3 nucleotides read TGTGCCTGGAGTGTACTGGCGTACCCTAACTATGGCTACACCTTC.

The rearrangement uses TRBV7-9 and TRBJ2-2, with no clear D. CDR3 size: 16 residues. Germline values: CDR1 SEHNR, CDR2 FQNEAQ (reference sequence). V dropped 5 bases and J dropped 1 base, with 14 bases sitting between them. CDR3 coding DNA: TGTGCCAGCAGCCCCCCAGAGACCATGAACACCGGGGAGCTGTTTTTT. It codes for CASSPPETMNTGELFF. Filled out from reference TRBV7-9 and TRBJ2-2, the complete variable domain reads DTGVSQNPRHKITKRGQNVTFRCDPISEHNRLYWYRQTLGQGPEFLTYFQNEAQLEKSRLLSDRFSAERPKGSFSTLEIQRTEQGDSAMYLCASSPPETMNTGELFFGEGSRLTVL.

This rearrangement joins TRBV7-2 to TRBJ1-4; D is undetermined. The V and J ends lost 5 bases and 7 bases respectively, with 14 bases between them. This CDR3 region has 14 residues. Germline assignment: CDR1 SGHTA and CDR2 FQGNSA. CDR3 nucleotide sequence: TGTGCCAGCAGCCCACTCCGACCAGCTGAAAAACTGTTTTTT. This sequence encodes CASSPLRPAEKLFF.

The CDR3 DNA is TGCGCCAGCAGCCAGCGGCACAGGGACAATGAGCAGTTCTTC. Its translation: CASSQRHRDNEQFF. The V call is TRBV4-1, the J call TRBJ2-1, with D possibly being TRBD1 (6 bases). Trimming left V 3 bases short and J 5 bases short, with 11 bases between. This CDR3 is 14 amino acids long. Germline loops: CDR1 MGHRA, CDR2 YSYEKL.

The J gene is TRBJ2-7, the V gene TRBV29-1; maybe TRBD2 (6 bases). The CDR3 covers 12 residues. The germline gives CDR1 SQVTM, CDR2 ANQGSEA. V was clipped by 1 base and J by 2 bases, with 6 bases between them. This CDR3 is CSVEGRAYEQYF. The CDR3 DNA sequence: TGCAGCGTTGAAGGGAGGGCCTACGAGCAGTACTTC.

The rearrangement uses TRBV12-3 or TRBV12-4 and TRBJ2-3; D remains ambiguous. Trimming removed 1 base at V and 2 bases at J, with 7 bases between. This CDR3 is 14 amino acids long. Here the CDR3 reads CASSLGQPTDTQYF. Written as DNA, the CDR3 is TGTGCCAGCAGTTTAGGGCAGCCCACAGATACGCAGTATTTT.

The chain uses TRBV6-2 or TRBV6-3 and TRBJ1-5; D unclear. V was pared by 6 bases and J by 4 bases, with 13 bases between. In germline, CDR1 is MNHEY, CDR2 SVGEGT. The CDR3 contains 14 residues. CDR3: CASSSGPDNQPQHF. The CDR3 DNA is TGTGCCAGCAGCTCCGGCCCGGATAATCAGCCCCAGCATTTT.

V and J are TRBV4-3 and TRBJ1-2; D is uncertain. In germline, CDR1 is LGHNA, CDR2 YSLEER. This CDR3 contains 15 residues. Trimming shortened V by 0 bases and J by 6 bases, and 14 bases separated the two germline ends. Written as DNA, the CDR3 is TGCGCCAGCAGCCAAGATACGTCGGCGGCCAATGGCTACACCTTC. Its protein is CASSQDTSAANGYTF.

Only a few counts were recorded for this clonotype. The chain couples TRBV29-1 to TRBJ1-1; D uncertain. Deletions cut 7 bases from V and 0 bases from J, with 9 bases between. The CDR3 consists of 12 residues. Germline values: CDR1 SQVTM, CDR2 ANQGSEA. This chain's CDR3 is CSAGRMNTEAFF. Written as DNA, the CDR3 is TGCAGCGCTGGACGGATGAACACTGAAGCTTTCTTT. The full variable domain, completed using reference TRBV29-1 and TRBJ1-1, is SAVISQKPSRDICQRGTSLTIQCQVDSQVTMMFWYRQQPGQSLTLIATANQGSEATYESGFVIDKFPISRPNLTFSTLTVSNMSPEDSSIYLCSAGRMNTEAFFGQGTRLTVV.

The V gene is TRBV12-3 or TRBV12-4, the J gene TRBJ2-4; D is perhaps TRBD2 (6 bases). The length of the CDR3 is 13 residues. V was clipped by 7 bases and J by 3 bases, with 10 bases between them. CDR3 region: CASMTGDKNIQYF. CDR3 bases: TGTGCCAGCATGACGGGGGACAAAAACATTCAGTACTTC.

The rearrangement links TRBV4-1 to TRBJ2-3; D not certain. Germline lookup yields CDR1 MGHRA and CDR2 YSYEKL. Trimming stripped 5 bases from V and 6 bases from J, with 9 bases between. The CDR3 runs 12 residues. The CDR3 DNA is TGCGCCAGCAGCGAAAATTTGGATACGCAGTATTTT. Translated: CASSENLDTQYF.

The rearrangement joins TRBV29-1 to TRBJ1-1, with 10 bases that match TRBD1. CDR3 size: 12 residues. Per germline, CDR1 SQVTM and CDR2 ANQGSEA. V was pared by 7 bases and J by 5 bases, with 4 bases of the junction left unmatched. In DNA, the CDR3 is TGCAGCGCTCGGACAGGGGGAACTGAAGCTTTCTTT. It codes for CSARTGGTEAFF.

The chain employs TRBV10-3 and TRBJ1-2; D remains ambiguous. The CDR3 is 10 amino acids. The V end lost 6 bases, the J end lost 4 bases, and 3 bases lay between the germline ends. Germline V gene data show CDR1 as ENHRY and CDR2 as SYGVKD. The DNA of the CDR3 is TGTGCCATCAGAAGCTATGGCTACACCTTC. Its translation is CAIRSYGYTF.

This sequence joins TRBV4-3 and TRBJ2-2, with D possibly matching TRBD2 (6 bases). CDR1 and CDR2 (germline): LGHNA, YSLEER. Trimming took off 0 bases at V and 3 bases at J, with 14 bases between the two ends. The CDR3 has 17 residues. DNA of the CDR3: TGCGCCAGCAGCCAAGATCCCCCGGGGGAGGACACCGGGGAGCTGTTTTTT. It encodes CASSQDPPGEDTGELFF.

The chain employs TRBV28 and TRBJ2-3; 8 nucleotides align to TRBD1. The CDR3 contains 15 residues. Trimming cost V 6 bases and J 4 bases; bases outside gene matches: 9. CDR1 MDHEN and CDR2 SYDVKM come from the germline V gene. The CDR3 loop is CASSSGTGVSDTQYF. In DNA form, the CDR3 reads TGTGCCAGCAGCTCCGGGACAGGAGTATCAGATACGCAGTATTTT. Combining the CDR3 with reference TRBV28 and TRBJ2-3 gives the whole variable domain DVKVTQSSRYLVKRTGEKVFLECVQDMDHENMFWYRQDPGLGLRLIYFSYDVKMKEKGDIPEGYSVSREKKERFSLILESASTNQTSMYLCASSSGTGVSDTQYFGPGTRLTVL.

The chain has TRBV30 and TRBJ2-2, with D perhaps TRBD1 or TRBD2 (5 bases each). The V gene lost 1 base and the J gene lost 3 bases, with 9 bases spanning the gap. Germline CDR1 is GTSNPN and CDR2 is SVGIG (reference sequence). The CDR3 loop spans 14 amino acids. Here the CDR3 DNA reads TGTGCCTGGAGTGGAGGGGTGGACACCGGGGAGCTGTTTTTT. Protein: CAWSGGVDTGELFF.

The chain carries TRBV9 and TRBJ1-1, with D hard to call. Deletions cut 0 bases from V and 1 base from J, with 19 bases between. The CDR3 is 18 residues long. Per germline, CDR1 SGDLS and CDR2 YYNGEE. The CDR3 spells CASSVAGTPFYPNTEAFF. CDR3 nucleotides: TGTGCCAGCAGCGTAGCAGGCACCCCCTTCTACCCGAACACTGAAGCTTTCTTT.

For this clonotype: One end of the junction does not line up with germline, which may come from a read error. V usage is TRBV14 and J usage is TRBJ2-1; the D is unclear. CDR1 is SGHDN and CDR2 is FVKESK in the germline V gene. The CDR3 runs to 17 residues. CDR3: CASSQERSRPSYNEQFF. CDR3 coding DNA: TGCGCCAGCAGCCAAGAAAGGAGCAGACCCTCCTACAATGAGCAGTTCTTC.

V usage is TRBV9 and J usage is TRBJ2-6; TRBD1 matches at 8 bases. The CDR3 spans 16 residues. CDR1 and CDR2 from the germline V gene are SGDLS and YYNGEE. Germline trimming cut 4 bases from V and 4 bases from J; bases unmatched to any gene: 7. The chain's CDR3 is CASSTTTGVGANVLTF. The DNA for the CDR3 is TGTGCCAGCAGCACCACGACAGGGGTCGGGGCCAACGTCCTGACTTTC.

The chain is built from TRBV28 and TRBJ2-3, with D perhaps matching TRBD1 (5 bases). The CDR3 consists of 13 residues. The germline gives CDR1 MDHEN, CDR2 SYDVKM. V was clipped by 7 bases and J by 0 bases, with 8 bases between them. CDR3 in amino acids: CASTGSSTDTQYF. In DNA, the CDR3 is TGTGCCAGCACAGGGTCGAGCACAGATACGCAGTATTTT.

The rearrangement joins TRBV29-1 to TRBJ1-1; no reliable D call. Between the trimmed V and J ends, which lost 6 bases and 1 base, there was a span of 24 bases. The CDR3 runs 17 residues. Germline V gives CDR1 SQVTM, CDR2 ANQGSEA. Here the CDR3 DNA reads TGCAGCGTCGTGTCCCGGGCTGACGGACGGGGGAACACTGAAGCTTTCTTT. Residues: CSVVSRADGRGNTEAFF.

CDR3 nucleotides: TGTGCCAGCAGCTTTGGAGGGTACAGCAATCAGCCCCAGCATTTT. This translates into CASSFGGYSNQPQHF. The V gene is TRBV5-6, the J gene TRBJ1-5, with no clear D. The CDR3 has 15 amino acids. Germline V gives CDR1 SGHDT, CDR2 YYEEEE. Trimming removed 2 bases from V and 1 base from J, with 10 bases in between. Full variable domain (missing parts from reference TRBV5-6 and TRBJ1-5): DAGVTQSPTHLIKTRGQQVTLRCSPKSGHDTVSWYQQALGQGPQFIFQYYEEEERQRGNFPDRFSGHQFPNYSSELNVNALLLGDSALYLCASSFGGYSNQPQHFGDGTRLSIL.